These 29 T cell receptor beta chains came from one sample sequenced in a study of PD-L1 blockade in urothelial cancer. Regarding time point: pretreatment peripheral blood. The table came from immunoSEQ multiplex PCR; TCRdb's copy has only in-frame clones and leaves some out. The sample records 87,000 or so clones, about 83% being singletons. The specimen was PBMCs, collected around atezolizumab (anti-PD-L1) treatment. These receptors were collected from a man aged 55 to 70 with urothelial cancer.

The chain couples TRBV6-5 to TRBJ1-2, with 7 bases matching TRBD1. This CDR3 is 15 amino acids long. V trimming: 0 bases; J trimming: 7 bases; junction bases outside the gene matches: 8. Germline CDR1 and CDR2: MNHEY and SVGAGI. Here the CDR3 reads CASSYSEQGMGGYTF. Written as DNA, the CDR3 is TGTGCCAGCAGTTACTCGGAACAGGGGATGGGTGGCTACACCTTC.

CDR3: CASSQVSGRYTGLADPYEQYF. In nucleotides, the CDR3 is TGTGCCAGCAGCCAAGTATCCGGCAGATACACGGGACTAGCGGACCCCTACGAGCAGTACTTC. The J gene is TRBJ2-7, the V gene TRBV14; 11 bases line up with TRBD2. V shed 1 base and J 2 bases; nucleotides not matched to a gene: 19. CDR1 and CDR2 from the germline V gene are SGHDN and FVKESK. There are 21 residues in the CDR3. The full variable domain, in which reference TRBV14 and TRBJ2-7 provide the parts outside the CDR3, is EAGVTQFPSHSVIEKGQTVTLRCDPISGHDNLYWYRRVMGKEIKFLLHFVKESKQDESGMPNNRFLAERTGGTYSTLKVQPAELEDSGVYFCASSQVSGRYTGLADPYEQYFGPGTRLTVT.

The CDR3 here is CASKRGLSPSTDTQYF. The CDR3 DNA follows: TGTGCCAGTAAAAGGGGACTGTCCCCTAGCACAGATACGCAGTATTTT. The chain has TRBV19 and TRBJ2-3; possibly TRBD2 for D (6 bases). Trimming left V 7 bases short and J 0 bases short, with 17 bases between. Germline loops: CDR1 LNHDA, CDR2 SQIVND (reference sequence). The CDR3 is made up of 16 amino acids.

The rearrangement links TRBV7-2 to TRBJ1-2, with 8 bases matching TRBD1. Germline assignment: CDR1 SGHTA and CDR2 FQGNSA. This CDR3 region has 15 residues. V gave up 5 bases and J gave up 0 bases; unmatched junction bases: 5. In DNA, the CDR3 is TGTGCCAGCAGCCCCGGACAGGGTCCTAACTATGGCTACACCTTC. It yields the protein CASSPGQGPNYGYTF.

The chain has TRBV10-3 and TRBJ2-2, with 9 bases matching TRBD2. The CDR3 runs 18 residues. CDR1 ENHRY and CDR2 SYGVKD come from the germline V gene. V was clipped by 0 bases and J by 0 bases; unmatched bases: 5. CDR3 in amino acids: CAISESPAGGANTGELFF. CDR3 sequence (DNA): TGTGCCATCAGTGAGTCGCCAGCGGGGGGTGCGAACACCGGGGAGCTGTTTTTT.

Here the CDR3 reads CAWSVKSQGKWERGYTF. The CDR3 DNA sequence: TGTGCCTGGAGTGTAAAGTCGCAGGGGAAATGGGAACGGGGCTACACCTTC. V is TRBV30 and J is TRBJ1-2, with D tentatively TRBD1 (6 bases). The V end was cut by 0 bases, the J end by 8 bases, with 25 bases between. The CDR3 consists of 17 residues. Germline V gives CDR1 GTSNPN, CDR2 SVGIG (reference sequence).

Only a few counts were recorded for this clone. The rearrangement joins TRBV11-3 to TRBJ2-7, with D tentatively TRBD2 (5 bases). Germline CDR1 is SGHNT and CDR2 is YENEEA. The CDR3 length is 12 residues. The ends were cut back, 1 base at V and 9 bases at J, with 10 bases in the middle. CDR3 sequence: CASSLGASRQYF. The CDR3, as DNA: TGTGCCAGCAGCTTAGGGGCTAGCCGGCAGTACTTC.

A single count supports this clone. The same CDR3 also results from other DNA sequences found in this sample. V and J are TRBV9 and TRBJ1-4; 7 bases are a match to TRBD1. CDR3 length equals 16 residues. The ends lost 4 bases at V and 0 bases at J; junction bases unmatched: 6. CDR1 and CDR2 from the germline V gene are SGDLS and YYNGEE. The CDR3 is CASSQGDRATNEKLFF. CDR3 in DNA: TGTGCCAGCAGCCAAGGAGACAGGGCAACTAATGAAAAACTGTTTTTT.

The CDR3 reads CASSTSAGLPNTEAFF. The CDR3 DNA is TGTGCCAGCAGCACATCTGCAGGGCTTCCGAACACTGAAGCTTTCTTT. The rearrangement joins TRBV5-4 to TRBJ1-1; tentatively, D is TRBD1 (5 bases). Germline V gene sequence: CDR1 SGHNT, CDR2 YYREEE (reference sequence). The CDR3 length is 16 residues. The V and J ends lost 4 bases and 1 base respectively, with 17 bases between them.

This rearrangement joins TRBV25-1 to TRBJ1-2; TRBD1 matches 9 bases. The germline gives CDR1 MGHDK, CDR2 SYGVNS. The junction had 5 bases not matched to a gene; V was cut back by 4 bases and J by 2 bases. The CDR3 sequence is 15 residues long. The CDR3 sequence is CASSGLGQGNYGYTF. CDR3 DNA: TGTGCCAGCAGTGGCCTCGGACAGGGGAACTATGGCTACACCTTC.

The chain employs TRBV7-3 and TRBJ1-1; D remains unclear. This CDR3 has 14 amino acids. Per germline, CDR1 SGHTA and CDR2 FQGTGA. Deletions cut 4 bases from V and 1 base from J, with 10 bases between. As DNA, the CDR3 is TGTGCCAGCAGCTCACGTTCGGGGAACACTGAAGCTTTCTTT. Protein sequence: CASSSRSGNTEAFF.

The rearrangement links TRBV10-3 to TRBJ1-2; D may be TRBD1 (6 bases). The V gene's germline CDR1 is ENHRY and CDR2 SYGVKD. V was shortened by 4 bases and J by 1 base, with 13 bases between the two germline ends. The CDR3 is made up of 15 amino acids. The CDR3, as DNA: TGTGCCATCAGTGGATACCGGGACAATAACTATGGCTACACCTTC. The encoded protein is CAISGYRDNNYGYTF.

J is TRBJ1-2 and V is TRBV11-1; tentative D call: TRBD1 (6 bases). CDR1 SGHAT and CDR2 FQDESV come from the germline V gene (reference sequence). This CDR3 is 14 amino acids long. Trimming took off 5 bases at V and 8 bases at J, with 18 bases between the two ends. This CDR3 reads CASSLDRFNGGYTF. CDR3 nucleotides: TGTGCCAGCAGCCTCGACAGGTTTAATGGAGGCTACACCTTC.

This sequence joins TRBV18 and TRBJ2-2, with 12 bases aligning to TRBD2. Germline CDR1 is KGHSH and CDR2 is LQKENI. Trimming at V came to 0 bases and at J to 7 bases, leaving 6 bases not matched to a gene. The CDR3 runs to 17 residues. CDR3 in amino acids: CASSPPLAGGPDGELFF. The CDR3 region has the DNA TGTGCCAGCTCACCACCGCTAGCGGGAGGGCCCGACGGGGAGCTGTTTTTT.

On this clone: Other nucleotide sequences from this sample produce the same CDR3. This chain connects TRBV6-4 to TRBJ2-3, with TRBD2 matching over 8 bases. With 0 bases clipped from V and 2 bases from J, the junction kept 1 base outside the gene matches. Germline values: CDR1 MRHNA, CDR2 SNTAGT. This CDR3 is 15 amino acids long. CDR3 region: CASSDSGGATDTQYF. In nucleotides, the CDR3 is TGTGCCAGCAGTGACTCCGGGGGGGCCACAGATACGCAGTATTTT.

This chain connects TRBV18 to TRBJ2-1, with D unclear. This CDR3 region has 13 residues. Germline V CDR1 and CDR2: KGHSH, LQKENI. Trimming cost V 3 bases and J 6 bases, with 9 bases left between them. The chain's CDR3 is CASSPYMPNEQFF. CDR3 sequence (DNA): TGTGCCAGCTCACCGTACATGCCCAATGAGCAGTTCTTC.

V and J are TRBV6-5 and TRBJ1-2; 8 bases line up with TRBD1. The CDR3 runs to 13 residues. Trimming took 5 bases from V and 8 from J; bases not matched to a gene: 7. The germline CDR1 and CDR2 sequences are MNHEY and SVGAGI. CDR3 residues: CASSQIDRGGYTF. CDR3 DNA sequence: TGTGCCAGCAGTCAAATCGACAGGGGCGGCTACACCTTC.

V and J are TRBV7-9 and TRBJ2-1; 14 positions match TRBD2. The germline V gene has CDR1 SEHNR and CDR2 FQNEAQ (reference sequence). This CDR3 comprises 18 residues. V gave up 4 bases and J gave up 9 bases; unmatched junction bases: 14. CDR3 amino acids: CASSSQTGTSGSKGEQFF. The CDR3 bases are TGTGCCAGCAGCTCCCAAACCGGGACTAGCGGGAGCAAAGGTGAGCAGTTCTTC.

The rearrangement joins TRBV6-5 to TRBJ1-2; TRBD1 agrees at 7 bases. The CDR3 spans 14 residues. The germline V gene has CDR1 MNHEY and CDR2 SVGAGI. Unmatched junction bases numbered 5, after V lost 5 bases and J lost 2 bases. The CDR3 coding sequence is TGTGCCAGCAGTGAGCACAGGGGAAACTATGGCTACACCTTC. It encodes CASSEHRGNYGYTF.

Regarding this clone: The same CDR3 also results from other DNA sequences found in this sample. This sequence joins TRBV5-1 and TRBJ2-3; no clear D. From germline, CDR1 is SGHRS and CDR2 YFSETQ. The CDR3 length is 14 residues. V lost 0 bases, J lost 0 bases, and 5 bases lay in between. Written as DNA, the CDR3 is TGCGCCAGCAGCTTGGATGGCAGCACAGATACGCAGTATTTT. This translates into CASSLDGSTDTQYF.

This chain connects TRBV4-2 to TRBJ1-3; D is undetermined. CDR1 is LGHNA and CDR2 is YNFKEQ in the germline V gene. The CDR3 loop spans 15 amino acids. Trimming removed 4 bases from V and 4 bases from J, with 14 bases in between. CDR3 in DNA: TGTGCCAGCAGCCGGGAGTTGGGCCCCGGAAACACCATATATTTT. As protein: CASSRELGPGNTIYF.

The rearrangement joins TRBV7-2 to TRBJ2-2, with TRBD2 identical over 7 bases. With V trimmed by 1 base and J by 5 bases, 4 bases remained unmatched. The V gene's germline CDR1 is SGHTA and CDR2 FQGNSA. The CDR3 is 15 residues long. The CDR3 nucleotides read TGTGCCAGCAGCTTAGTGCGGGAGAGAACCGGGGAGCTGTTTTTT. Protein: CASSLVRERTGELFF. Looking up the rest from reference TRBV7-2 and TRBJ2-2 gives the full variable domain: GAGVSQSPSNKVTEKGKDVELRCDPISGHTALYWYRQSLGQGLEFLIYFQGNSAPDKSGLPSDRFSAERTGGSVSTLTIQRTQQEDSAVYLCASSLVRERTGELFFGEGSRLTVL.

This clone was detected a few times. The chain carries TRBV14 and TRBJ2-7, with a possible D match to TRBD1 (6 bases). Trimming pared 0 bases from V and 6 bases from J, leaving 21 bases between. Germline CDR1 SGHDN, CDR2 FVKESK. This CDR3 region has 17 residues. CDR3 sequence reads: CASSQEIGTSFWGEQYF. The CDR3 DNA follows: TGTGCCAGCAGCCAAGAAATCGGGACATCCTTTTGGGGCGAGCAGTACTTC.

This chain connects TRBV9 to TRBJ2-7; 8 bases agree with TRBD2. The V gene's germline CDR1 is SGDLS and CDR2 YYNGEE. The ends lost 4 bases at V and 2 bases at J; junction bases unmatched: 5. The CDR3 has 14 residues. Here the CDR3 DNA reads TGTGCCAGCAGCTCCAGCGGGAGTACCTACGAGCAGTACTTC. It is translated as CASSSSGSTYEQYF.

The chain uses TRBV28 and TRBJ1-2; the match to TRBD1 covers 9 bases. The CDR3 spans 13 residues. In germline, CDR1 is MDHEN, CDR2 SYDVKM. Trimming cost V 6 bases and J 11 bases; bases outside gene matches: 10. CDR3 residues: CASSIRTGEVYTF. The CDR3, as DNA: TGTGCCAGCAGCATTAGGACAGGGGAGGTATACACCTTC.

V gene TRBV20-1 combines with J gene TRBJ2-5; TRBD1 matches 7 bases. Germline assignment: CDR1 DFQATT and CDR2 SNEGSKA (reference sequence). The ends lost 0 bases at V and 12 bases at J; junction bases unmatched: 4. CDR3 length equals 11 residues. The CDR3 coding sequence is TGCAGTGCTAGAGATCCCACAGGGGAGTACTTC. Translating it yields CSARDPTGEYF.

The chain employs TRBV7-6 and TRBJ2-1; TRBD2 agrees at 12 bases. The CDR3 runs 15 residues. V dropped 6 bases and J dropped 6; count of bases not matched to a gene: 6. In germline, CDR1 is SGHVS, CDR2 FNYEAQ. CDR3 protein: CASSLGLAGINEQFF. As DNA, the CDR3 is TGTGCCAGCAGTCTGGGACTAGCGGGCATCAATGAGCAGTTCTTC.

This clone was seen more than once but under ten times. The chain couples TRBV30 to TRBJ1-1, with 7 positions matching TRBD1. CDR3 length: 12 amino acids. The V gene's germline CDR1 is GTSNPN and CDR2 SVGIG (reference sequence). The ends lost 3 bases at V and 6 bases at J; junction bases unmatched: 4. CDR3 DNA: TGTGCCTGGAGGACGACAGGGTCTGAAGCTTTCTTT. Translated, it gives CAWRTTGSEAFF.

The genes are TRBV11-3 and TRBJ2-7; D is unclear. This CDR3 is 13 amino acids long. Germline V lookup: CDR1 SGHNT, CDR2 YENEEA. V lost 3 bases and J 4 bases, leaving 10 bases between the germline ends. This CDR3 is CASSFGEAYEQYF. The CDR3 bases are TGTGCCAGCAGCTTTGGAGAGGCATACGAGCAGTACTTC.